This entry concerns a single TCR beta chain. Its specificity is unknown. This record comes from a study of CD8 T cells in ankylosing spondylitis. Study results and caveats: Reports say disease-linked clones showed up significantly more in matched ankylosing spondylitis synovial fluid. CD8+ by phenotype, disease-linked clones were relatively rare in peripheral blood. It appeared that ankylosing spondylitis blood was characterized by a TCR beta motif of fewer than ten highly homologous variants.

It was by quantitative 5'-RACE with molecular barcodes that TCR beta libraries were made. TCRdb used MiXCR to reprocess the 5' RACE reads, holding one entry per CDR3 protein. The table lists approximately 400,000 distinct CDR3 sequences, 25% to 30% of them singletons. The sample was blood, either unsorted or a sorted T cell fraction (not recorded which). This TCR was recovered from a male donor with ankylosing spondylitis.

The CDR3 region is CASREQRTEAFF. The CDR3 region has the DNA TGTGCCAGCAGAGAACAGAGAACCGAAGCTTTCTTT. The rearrangement uses TRBV12-3 or TRBV12-4 and TRBJ1-1; D ambiguous. V was shortened by 6 bases and J by 8 bases, with 13 bases between the two germline ends. This CDR3 has 12 residues.